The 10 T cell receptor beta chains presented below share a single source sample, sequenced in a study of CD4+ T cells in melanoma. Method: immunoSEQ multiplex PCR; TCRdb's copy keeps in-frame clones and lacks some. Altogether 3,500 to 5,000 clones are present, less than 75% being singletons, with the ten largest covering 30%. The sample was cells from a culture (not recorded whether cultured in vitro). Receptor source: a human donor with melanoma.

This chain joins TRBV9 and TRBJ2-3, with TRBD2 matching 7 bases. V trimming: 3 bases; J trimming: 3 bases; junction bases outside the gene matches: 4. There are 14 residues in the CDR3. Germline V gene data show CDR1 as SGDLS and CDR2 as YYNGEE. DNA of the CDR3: TGTGCCAGCAGCGGGGGGGGTGGGACAGATACGCAGTATTTT. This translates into CASSGGGGTDTQYF.

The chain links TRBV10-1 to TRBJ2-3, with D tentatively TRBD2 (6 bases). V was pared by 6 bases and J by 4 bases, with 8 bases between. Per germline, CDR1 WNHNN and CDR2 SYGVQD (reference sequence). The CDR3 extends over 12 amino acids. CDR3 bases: TGCGCCAGCAGCGGAGGGGCAGATACGCAGTATTTT. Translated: CASSGGADTQYF.

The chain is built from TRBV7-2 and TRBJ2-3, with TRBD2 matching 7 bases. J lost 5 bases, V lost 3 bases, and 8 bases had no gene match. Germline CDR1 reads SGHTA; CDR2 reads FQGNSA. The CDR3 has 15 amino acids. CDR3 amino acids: CASSFGGGGVDTQYF. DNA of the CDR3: TGTGCCAGCAGCTTTGGCGGGGGAGGGGTAGATACGCAGTATTTT.

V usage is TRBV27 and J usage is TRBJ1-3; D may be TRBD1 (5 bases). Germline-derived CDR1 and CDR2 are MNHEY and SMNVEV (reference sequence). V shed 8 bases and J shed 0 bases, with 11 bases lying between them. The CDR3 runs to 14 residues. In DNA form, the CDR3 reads TGTGCCAGCGGGGGTTGGAGCTCTGGAAACACCATATATTTT. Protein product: CASGGWSSGNTIYF.

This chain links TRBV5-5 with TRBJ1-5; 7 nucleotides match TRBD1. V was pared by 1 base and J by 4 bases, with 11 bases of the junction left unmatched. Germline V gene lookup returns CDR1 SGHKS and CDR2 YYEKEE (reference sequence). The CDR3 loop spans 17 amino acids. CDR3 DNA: TGTGCCAGCAGCTTGACCCCCCCTGGGACAGCTAATCAGCCCCAGCATTTT. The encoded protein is CASSLTPPGTANQPQHF.

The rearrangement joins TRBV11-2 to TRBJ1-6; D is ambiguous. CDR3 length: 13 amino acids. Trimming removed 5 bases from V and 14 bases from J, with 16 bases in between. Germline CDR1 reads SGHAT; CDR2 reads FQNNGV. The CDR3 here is CASSQRHLPSLHF. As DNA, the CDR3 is TGTGCCAGCAGCCAAAGACACCTTCCGTCCCTCCACTTT.

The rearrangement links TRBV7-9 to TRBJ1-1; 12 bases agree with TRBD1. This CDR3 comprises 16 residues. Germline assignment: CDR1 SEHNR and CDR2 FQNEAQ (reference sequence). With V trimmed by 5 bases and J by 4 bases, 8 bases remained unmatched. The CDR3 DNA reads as TGTGCCAGCAGCCTGGGACAGGGGGCTTCGGGCACTGAAGCTTTCTTT. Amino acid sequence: CASSLGQGASGTEAFF.

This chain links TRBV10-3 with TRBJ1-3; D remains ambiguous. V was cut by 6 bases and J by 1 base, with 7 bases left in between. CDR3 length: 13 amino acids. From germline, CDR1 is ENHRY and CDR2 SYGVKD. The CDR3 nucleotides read TGTGCCATCAGGCCCCCTTCTGGAAACACCATATATTTT. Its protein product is CAIRPPSGNTIYF.

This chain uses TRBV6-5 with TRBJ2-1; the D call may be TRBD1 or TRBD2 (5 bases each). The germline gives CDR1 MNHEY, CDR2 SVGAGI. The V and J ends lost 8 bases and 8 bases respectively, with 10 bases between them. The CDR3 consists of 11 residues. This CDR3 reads CASEKGHEQFF. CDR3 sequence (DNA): TGTGCCAGCGAAAAGGGACATGAGCAGTTCTTC.

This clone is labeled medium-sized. CDR3 bases: TGTGCCAACACAATGGGGGGCGCGGCTGGCTACACCTTC. This encodes CANTMGGAAGYTF. The chain uses TRBV7-9 and TRBJ1-2; maybe TRBD1 (6 bases). The ends were cut back, 10 bases at V and 7 bases at J, with 19 bases in the middle. There are 13 residues in the CDR3. Germline CDR1 and CDR2: SEHNR and FQNEAQ (reference sequence).